Following are 18 T cell receptor beta chains from one sample sequenced in a study of cytomegalovirus exposure and HLA in healthy donors. Both 60 Vbeta primers and 13 Jbeta primers went into the PCR. Sequenced by immunoSEQ multiplex PCR; TCRdb stores in-frame clones only, minus some. Its clone listing holds about 110,000 clones. Sequenced: PBMCs. These receptors were obtained from a young man in good health and CMV-seronegative.

CDR3 residues: CASGGSENIQYF. The CDR3 coding sequence is TGTGCCAGCGGGGGTTCTGAAAACATTCAGTACTTC. The V and J genes are TRBV10-3 and TRBJ2-4, with 7 bases matching TRBD2. Germline CDR1 ENHRY, CDR2 SYGVKD. Losses at the gene ends were 10 bases for V and 5 bases for J; bases not matched to a gene: 5. The CDR3 runs to 12 residues.

This chain links TRBV7-8 with TRBJ2-5, with 9 nucleotides matching TRBD1. The J call is doubtful: the DNA matches TRBJ2-7 better. The CDR3 length is 14 residues. Germline CDR1 is SGHVS and CDR2 is FQNEAQ. The CDR3 nucleotides read TGTGCCAGCTGCATGGGGGGACAGGGTTGCGAGCAGTACTTC. Amino acids: CASCMGGQGCEQYF.

The rearrangement uses TRBV7-8 and TRBJ1-5; a weak D match, TRBD1 (5 bases). V lost 1 base and J lost 4, with 14 bases in between. This CDR3 has 16 amino acids. CDR1 SGHVS and CDR2 FQNEAQ come from the germline V gene. Here the CDR3 DNA reads TGTGCCAGCAGCTTAGAGGAGGGGCGACCTAATCAGCCCCAGCATTTT. Its translation: CASSLEEGRPNQPQHF.

The chain employs TRBV6-4 and TRBJ2-1; tentatively, D is TRBD2 (6 bases). The CDR3 is 14 amino acids. Germline loops: CDR1 MRHNA, CDR2 SNTAGT. Between the trimmed V and J ends, which lost 5 bases and 7 bases, there was a span of 15 bases. CDR3 region: CASSPTGEANEQFF. The CDR3 DNA follows: TGTGCCAGCAGTCCCACGGGAGAAGCGAATGAGCAGTTCTTC.

This clone is labeled medium-sized based on frequency. The chain couples TRBV19 to TRBJ2-7; 9 bases line up with TRBD1. The junction had 5 bases not matched to a gene; V was cut back by 3 bases and J by 2 bases. Per germline, CDR1 LNHDA and CDR2 SQIVND (reference sequence). The CDR3 consists of 15 residues. In nucleotides, the CDR3 is TGTGCCAGTAGTATTGTTGGGACAGGGCCCTACGAGCAGTACTTC. It translates to CASSIVGTGPYEQYF. The entire variable domain, with the rest obtained from reference TRBV19 and TRBJ2-7, is as follows: DGGITQSPKYLFRKEGQNVTLSCEQNLNHDAMYWYRQDPGQGLRLIYYSQIVNDFQKGDIAEGYSVSREKKESFPLTVTSAQKNPTAFYLCASSIVGTGPYEQYFGPGTRLTVT.

This chain joins TRBV28 and TRBJ2-3; TRBD2 agrees at 10 bases. This CDR3 spans 13 amino acids. The germline V gene encodes CDR1 MDHEN and CDR2 SYDVKM. Losses at the gene ends were 6 bases for V and 7 bases for J; bases not matched to a gene: 4. In DNA, the CDR3 is TGTGCCAGCAGAAGTAGCGGGAGGCATACGCAGTATTTT. Protein sequence: CASRSSGRHTQYF. The whole variable domain, remainder taken from reference TRBV28 and TRBJ2-3, is DVKVTQSSRYLVKRTGEKVFLECVQDMDHENMFWYRQDPGLGLRLIYFSYDVKMKEKGDIPEGYSVSREKKERFSLILESASTNQTSMYLCASRSSGRHTQYFGPGTRLTVL.

This chain connects TRBV19 to TRBJ1-1; D gene unclear. The V end lost 4 bases, the J end lost 1 base, and 13 bases lay between the germline ends. The CDR3 length is 15 residues. CDR1 and CDR2 from the germline V gene are LNHDA and SQIVND (reference sequence). The CDR3 spells CASSTQDFGNTEAFF. Written as DNA, the CDR3 is TGTGCCAGTAGTACCCAGGATTTCGGGAACACTGAAGCTTTCTTT.

This sequence joins TRBV7-9 and TRBJ1-1, with 10 bases lining up with TRBD1. Losses at the gene ends were 3 bases for V and 5 bases for J; bases not matched to a gene: 3. Germline V CDR1 and CDR2: SEHNR, FQNEAQ (reference sequence). The CDR3 has 14 residues. The DNA for the CDR3 is TGTGCCAGCAGCTTTTGGACAGGGGGGACTGAAGCTTTCTTT. This translates into CASSFWTGGTEAFF. Based on the CDR3 plus reference TRBV7-9 and TRBJ1-1, the full variable domain is DTGVSQNPRHKITKRGQNVTFRCDPISEHNRLYWYRQTLGQGPEFLTYFQNEAQLEKSRLLSDRFSAERPKGSFSTLEIQRTEQGDSAMYLCASSFWTGGTEAFFGQGTRLTVV.

V is TRBV18 and J is TRBJ1-2; TRBD1 matches at 8 bases. This CDR3 has 14 amino acids. The V segment lost 1 base and the J segment 10 bases; nucleotides outside the gene matches: 8. From germline, CDR1 is KGHSH and CDR2 LQKENI. CDR3 region: CASSPLDRAVDYTF. The CDR3 region has the DNA TGTGCCAGCTCACCACTGGACAGGGCGGTGGACTACACCTTC.

This rearrangement joins TRBV28 to TRBJ2-6; weak D call: TRBD1 (5 bases). Germline-derived CDR1 and CDR2 are MDHEN and SYDVKM. V dropped 3 bases and J dropped 0 bases, with 9 bases sitting between them. The CDR3 loop spans 16 amino acids. DNA for the CDR3: TGTGCCAGCAGTTTCGACAGCAACTCTGGGGCCAACGTCCTGACTTTC. Its translation: CASSFDSNSGANVLTF.

The genes are TRBV29-1 and TRBJ1-1; no firm D call. The germline CDR1 and CDR2 sequences are SQVTM and ANQGSEA. This CDR3 spans 14 amino acids. V was pared by 3 bases and J by 5 bases, with 16 bases between. CDR3 nucleotides: TGCAGCGTTGAGGAGACGGGAGGGTTAACTGAAGCTTTCTTT. Its protein product is CSVEETGGLTEAFF.

The chain uses TRBV27 and TRBJ2-5; D not certain. In germline, CDR1 is MNHEY, CDR2 SMNVEV (reference sequence). Trimming took 3 bases from V and 4 from J, leaving 12 bases between them. CDR3 length: 14 residues. As DNA, the CDR3 is TGTGCCAGCAGTTTGCGTTTCGTTGGAGAGACCCAGTACTTC. Translation: CASSLRFVGETQYF.

This rearrangement joins TRBV5-1 to TRBJ1-2; TRBD1 agrees at 8 bases. CDR1 is SGHRS and CDR2 is YFSETQ in the germline V gene. Trimming removed 5 bases from V and 4 bases from J; junction bases left unmatched: 10. The length of the CDR3 is 15 residues. CDR3: CASRLPGQAAYGYTF. The CDR3 coding sequence is TGCGCCAGCAGGTTGCCGGGACAGGCCGCCTATGGCTACACCTTC.

The rearrangement joins TRBV11-2 to TRBJ1-3; TRBD1 matches at 7 bases. The CDR3 length is 15 residues. V lost 5 bases and J lost 4; bases outside the gene matches: 8. Germline lookup yields CDR1 SGHAT and CDR2 FQNNGV. Here the CDR3 DNA reads TGTGCCAGCAGCCCCAGAGGGGGCAGAGGAAACACCATATATTTT. It codes for CASSPRGGRGNTIYF.

The V call is TRBV2, the J call TRBJ1-5; no clear D. Deletions cut 7 bases from V and 4 bases from J, with 11 bases between. The CDR3 consists of 13 residues. CDR1 is SNHLY and CDR2 is FYNNEI in the germline V gene. The CDR3 loop reads CASTRSGNQPQHF. The CDR3 DNA reads as TGTGCCAGCACCCGGTCGGGTAATCAGCCCCAGCATTTT.

The chain uses TRBV5-1 and TRBJ2-5, with 8 bases lining up with TRBD2. CDR3 length: 15 residues. V lost 0 bases, J lost 11 bases, and 12 bases stayed unmatched. Germline CDR1 reads SGHRS; CDR2 reads YFSETQ. The CDR3 region is CASSLAILAEKQQYF. DNA for the CDR3: TGCGCCAGCAGCTTGGCCATACTAGCGGAGAAGCAGCAGTACTTC.

The gene calls are TRBV5-1 and TRBJ1-1; 10 positions agree with TRBD1. The germline gives CDR1 SGHRS, CDR2 YFSETQ. The junction had 4 bases not matched to a gene; V was cut back by 4 bases and J by 1 base. The CDR3 has 15 residues. The CDR3 here is CASSLGTGANTEAFF. The CDR3 nucleotides read TGCGCCAGCAGCCTCGGGACAGGGGCGAACACTGAAGCTTTCTTT.

V gene TRBV30 combines with J gene TRBJ1-1; the match to TRBD1 covers 9 bases. The V gene end was trimmed by 5 bases and the J gene end by 4 bases; junction bases not matched to a gene: 5. Germline CDR1 is GTSNPN and CDR2 is SVGIG (reference sequence). The CDR3 loop spans 13 amino acids. In DNA, the CDR3 is TGTGCCTGGGGGAGGGGACAGGGCACTGAAGCTTTCTTT. Its protein product is CAWGRGQGTEAFF. Together with reference TRBV30 and TRBJ1-1, the CDR3 gives the full variable domain: SQTIHQWPATLVQPVGSPLSLECTVEGTSNPNLYWYRQAAGRGLQLLFYSVGIGQISSEVPQNLSASRPQDRQFILSSKKLLLSDSGFYLCAWGRGQGTEAFFGQGTRLTVV.